This T cell receptor beta chain was sequenced in a study of response to subunit inactivated influenza vaccine. Study-wide points: The authors offered the suggestion that each seasonal influenza vaccination recruits few new T cells.

For this clonotype: Its antigen remains unidentified.

The V and J ends lost 1 base and 12 bases respectively, with 13 bases between them. Per the germline V gene, CDR1 is MNHEY and CDR2 is SVGAGI. There are 13 residues in the CDR3. MiXCR was run by TCRdb on the RT-PCR reads, yielding one entry per CDR3 protein. The top ten hold about 9.4% of the sample, which has about 620,000 distinct CDR3 sequences, approximately 12% seen once. The sample consisted of PBMCs from blood, taken on the day of vaccination. This chain links TRBV6-5 with TRBJ2-1; D is perhaps TRBD2 (6 bases). This TCR was recovered from a middle-aged man who received an inactivated influenza vaccine. CDR3 coding DNA: TGTGCCAGCAGTTACTTCTTGCGGGGCGCGCAGTTCTTC. Translation: CASSYFLRGAQFF.